The rows below give T cell receptor beta chains drawn from one sample of a study of blood T cell repertoires in COVID-19. The data were produced by immunoSEQ multiplex PCR, yet TCRdb's version contains in-frame clones alone and is incomplete. Here the sample spans about 220,000 clones, 60% to 85% being singletons. Sequences were obtained from peripheral blood. These receptors were obtained from a woman in her 70s with acute or convalescent COVID-19. Both conserved end residues are part of each CDR3. The order of the fields is D gene, V gene, J gene, clone size, CDR3 DNA, CDR3 protein. A D gene is named only where the DNA matches it firmly. Clone size is stated in some rows and not others, as once, few, many or a class when expanded.

D: .; V: TRBV6-6; J: TRBJ1-5; size: .; DNA: TGTGCCAGCAGCATAAGCTTAGGACAGTCCAATCAGCCCCAGCATTTT; CDR3: CASSISLGQSNQPQHF
D: TRBD2; V: TRBV30; J: TRBJ2-1; size: .; DNA: TGTGCCTGGAGTGTACGGGGGGCCTACAATGAGCAGTTCTTC; CDR3: CAWSVRGAYNEQFF
D: .; V: TRBV11-2; J: TRBJ2-1; size: .; DNA: TGTGCCAGCAGCTCGAGTCGGGGGAAAAATGAGCAGTTCTTC; CDR3: CASSSSRGKNEQFF
D: .; V: TRBV3-1/TRBV3-2; J: TRBJ2-1; size: once; DNA: TGTGCCAGCAGCCAAAGTTACTCTCGAGATGAGCAGTTCTTC; CDR3: CASSQSYSRDEQFF
D: TRBD1; V: TRBV19; J: TRBJ1-6; size: .; DNA: TGTGCCAGTAGTCTAGACGACAGGGCCTATAATTCACCCCTCCACTTT; CDR3: CASSLDDRAYNSPLHF
D: .; V: TRBV7-9; J: TRBJ2-7; size: .; DNA: TGTGCCAGCAGCTTAGATCGGTGGGGGGGCCCCTACGAGCAGTACTTC; CDR3: CASSLDRWGGPYEQYF
D: TRBD2; V: TRBV4-1; J: TRBJ2-1; size: .; DNA: TGCGCCAGCAGCCAAGCAGCGGGGGGGCCAGGGGAGCAGTTCTTC; CDR3: CASSQAAGGPGEQFF
D: .; V: TRBV29-1; J: TRBJ1-1; size: .; DNA: TGCAGCGCCGATAGGCAGGAAAACACTGAAGCTTTCTTT; CDR3: CSADRQENTEAFF
D: TRBD1; V: TRBV5-8; J: TRBJ2-5; size: .; DNA: TGTGCCAGCAGCTTTCGGTGGGGACAGGGCCAAGAGACCCAGTACTTC; CDR3: CASSFRWGQGQETQYF
D: .; V: TRBV2; J: TRBJ1-5; size: .; DNA: TGTGCCAGCAGTGGAGAGAGCAATCAGCCCCAGCATTTT; CDR3: CASSGESNQPQHF
D: .; V: TRBV9; J: TRBJ2-2; size: .; DNA: TGTGCCAGCAGCCCTCGGGGAGGGGGACCGAACACCGGGGAGCTGTTTTTT; CDR3: CASSPRGGGPNTGELFF
D: .; V: TRBV15; J: TRBJ1-2; size: .; DNA: TGTGCCACCAGCAGAGATACAGTACCCACGTCCTATGGCTACACCTTC; CDR3: CATSRDTVPTSYGYTF
D: TRBD1; V: TRBV7-8; J: TRBJ1-2; size: .; DNA: TGTGCCAGCAGCCGAACCCCGGACAGGAACTATGGCTACACCTTC; CDR3: CASSRTPDRNYGYTF
D: TRBD2; V: TRBV9; J: TRBJ2-2; size: .; DNA: TGTGCCAGCAGCGTAGGGACTAGCGGGGTGTTGACCGGGGAGCTGTTTTTT; CDR3: CASSVGTSGVLTGELFF
D: TRBD2; V: TRBV30; J: TRBJ2-7; size: once; DNA: TGTGCCTGGAGTGCCGGGAGGGAGGGAAGGAGCCCCTACGAGCAGTACTTC; CDR3: CAWSAGREGRSPYEQYF
D: .; V: TRBV18; J: TRBJ1-6; size: .; DNA: TGTGCCAGCTCACCGCCAGGGGCTAGTAGGCCCCTCCACTTT; CDR3: CASSPPGASRPLHF
D: TRBD1; V: TRBV2; J: TRBJ1-2; size: .; DNA: TGTGCCAGCAGTGAAGGGCCGGGACAGCACTATGGCTACACCTTC; CDR3: CASSEGPGQHYGYTF
D: .; V: TRBV20-1; J: TRBJ2-1; size: .; DNA: TGCAGTGCTAGTCTCGTATCGTGGGCAAACTCCTACAATGAGCAGTTCTTC; CDR3: CSASLVSWANSYNEQFF
D: .; V: TRBV18; J: TRBJ1-6; size: once; DNA: TGTGCCAGCTCACCCTCCAATAGGGGGAGAAGGGATTCACCCCTCCACTTT; CDR3: CASSPSNRGRRDSPLHF
D: .; V: TRBV2; J: TRBJ2-5; size: .; DNA: TGTGCCAGCAGGGACGGGAGACCCAAGGAGACCCAGTACTTC; CDR3: CASRDGRPKETQYF
D: .; V: TRBV9; J: TRBJ2-3; size: once; DNA: TGTGCCAGCAGCCCTAGGCAGGGAAACACAGATACGCAGTATTTT; CDR3: CASSPRQGNTDTQYF
D: .; V: TRBV19; J: TRBJ2-1; size: once; DNA: TGTGCCAGTACCCAGGGCCCCATCTACAATGAGCAGTTCTTC; CDR3: CASTQGPIYNEQFF
D: .; V: TRBV6-5; J: TRBJ1-6; size: once; DNA: TGTGCCAGCAGTCCTTCGAGGTCACCCCTCCACTTT; CDR3: CASSPSRSPLHF
D: TRBD2; V: TRBV30; J: TRBJ2-3; size: .; DNA: TGTGCCTGGAGTCGTGGGGCGGGGGTGGCAGATACGCAGTATTTT; CDR3: CAWSRGAGVADTQYF
D: TRBD1; V: TRBV5-1; J: TRBJ2-7; size: .; DNA: TGCGCCAGCAGCGGGGGTCTAGGACAGGTTACCTACGAGCAGTACTTC; CDR3: CASSGGLGQVTYEQYF
D: TRBD2; V: TRBV18; J: TRBJ2-2; size: .; DNA: TGTGCCAGCTCACCACTCCGGGGGGAGAACACCGGGGAGCTGTTTTTT; CDR3: CASSPLRGENTGELFF
D: .; V: TRBV10-3; J: TRBJ2-1; size: .; DNA: TGTGCCATCCCTGGACAGAGTTTTAATGAGCAGTTCTTC; CDR3: CAIPGQSFNEQFF
D: .; V: TRBV9; J: TRBJ2-1; size: few; DNA: TGTGCCACCGGTCGAGGCCCCTACAATGAGCAGTTCTTC; CDR3: CATGRGPYNEQFF
D: .; V: TRBV18; J: TRBJ1-2; size: .; DNA: TGTGCCAGCTCACCACTGACAGGAGCTAACTATGGCTACACCTTC; CDR3: CASSPLTGANYGYTF
D: .; V: TRBV6-5; J: TRBJ1-2; size: .; DNA: TGTGCCAGCAGTTACGGGGACACTACCTATGGCTACACCTTC; CDR3: CASSYGDTTYGYTF
D: .; V: TRBV7-3; J: TRBJ2-2; size: few; DNA: TGTGCCAGCAGCCCAAGACTGTCCGGGGAGCTGTTTTTT; CDR3: CASSPRLSGELFF
D: .; V: TRBV18; J: TRBJ1-1; size: .; DNA: TGTGCCAGCTCACCTGAGACACAGGGCGCTGAAGCTTTCTTT; CDR3: CASSPETQGAEAFF
D: TRBD1; V: TRBV7-2; J: TRBJ1-1; size: .; DNA: TGTGCCAGCGGCAAAGACAGGGACACTGAAGCTTTCTTT; CDR3: CASGKDRDTEAFF
D: .; V: TRBV11-1; J: TRBJ2-3; size: once; DNA: TGTGCCAGCAGCTCACAGGCCCGAGATACGCAGTATTTT; CDR3: CASSSQARDTQYF
D: TRBD1; V: TRBV18; J: TRBJ1-3; size: .; DNA: TGTGCCAGCTCACCCGAAGGGGGCGGAAACACCATATATTTT; CDR3: CASSPEGGGNTIYF
D: TRBD1; V: TRBV27; J: TRBJ1-6; size: .; DNA: TGTGCCAGCAGTTTGCGACAGGGGGAATCACCCCTCCACTTT; CDR3: CASSLRQGESPLHF
D: .; V: TRBV7-2; J: TRBJ1-5; size: .; DNA: TGTGCCAGCAGCTTGTCGTTCGTACAGCCCCAGCATTTT; CDR3: CASSLSFVQPQHF
D: TRBD1; V: TRBV5-1; J: TRBJ2-3; size: .; DNA: TGCGCCAGCAGCTCCGGGACAGGGGGCCATTTTTCAGATACGCAGTATTTT; CDR3: CASSSGTGGHFSDTQYF
D: TRBD2; V: TRBV6-2/TRBV6-3; J: TRBJ2-2; size: once; DNA: TGTGCCAGCAGTCGTAGCGGGGGGCCGAACACCGGGGAGCTGTTTTTT; CDR3: CASSRSGGPNTGELFF
D: .; V: TRBV19; J: TRBJ1-6; size: .; DNA: TGTGCCAGTCGGACAGAAGGTCGACTACTTAATTCACCCCTCCACTTT; CDR3: CASRTEGRLLNSPLHF
D: .; V: TRBV3-1/TRBV3-2; J: TRBJ1-3; size: .; DNA: TGTGCCAGCAGCCAAGGTAGAGACTCTGGAAACACCATATATTTT; CDR3: CASSQGRDSGNTIYF
D: .; V: TRBV11-2; J: TRBJ2-5; size: .; DNA: TGTGCCAGCAGCTCAGCTCCGGGAAGGGCGGCCCAGTACTTC; CDR3: CASSSAPGRAAQYF
D: TRBD2; V: TRBV7-2; J: TRBJ2-1; size: once; DNA: TGTGCCAGCAGCTTAGTCGGGACTAGCGTATCCTACAATGAGCAGTTCTTC; CDR3: CASSLVGTSVSYNEQFF
D: .; V: TRBV24-1; J: TRBJ2-7; size: .; DNA: TGTGCCACCAGTGATTTGGTATACAGGAAAAACTCCTACGAGCAGTACTTC; CDR3: CATSDLVYRKNSYEQYF
D: .; V: TRBV7-2; J: TRBJ2-3; size: once; DNA: TGTGCCAGCAGCCTACCACCCGGGGAAGATACGCAGTATTTT; CDR3: CASSLPPGEDTQYF
D: .; V: TRBV9; J: TRBJ2-3; size: .; DNA: TGTGCCAGCAGGGGGATTAGCGGAACAGATACGCAGTATTTT; CDR3: CASRGISGTDTQYF
D: .; V: TRBV10-3; J: TRBJ1-5; size: .; DNA: TGTGCCATCAAGGGGGTGGGGAATCAGCCCCAGCATTTT; CDR3: CAIKGVGNQPQHF
D: TRBD1; V: TRBV25-1; J: TRBJ2-2; size: .; DNA: TGTGCCAGCAGTCTAGGGACAGGGTGGGCCGGGGAGCTGTTTTTT; CDR3: CASSLGTGWAGELFF
D: TRBD2; V: TRBV4-2; J: TRBJ2-7; size: once; DNA: TGTGCCAGCAGCCAATCTGGGACTAGCGTGCGCTCCTACGAGCAGTACTTC; CDR3: CASSQSGTSVRSYEQYF
D: .; V: TRBV19; J: TRBJ2-3; size: .; DNA: TGTGCCAGTAGATTGACAGGACCTAGCACAGATACGCAGTATTTT; CDR3: CASRLTGPSTDTQYF
D: TRBD1; V: TRBV3-1/TRBV3-2; J: TRBJ1-2; size: .; DNA: TGTGCCAGCAGCCAATGGACAGGGGCACCCATGGGCTACACCTTC; CDR3: CASSQWTGAPMGYTF
D: TRBD1; V: TRBV29-1; J: TRBJ2-4; size: .; DNA: TGCAGCGTCGCAACAGGGGGGACCAAAAACATTCAGTACTTC; CDR3: CSVATGGTKNIQYF
D: TRBD1; V: TRBV18; J: TRBJ1-3; size: .; DNA: TGTGCCAGCTCACCGTCCCAGGGGGCTGCTGGAAACACCATATATTTT; CDR3: CASSPSQGAAGNTIYF